This T cell receptor (beta chain) originates from a study of identical twins. This clonotype was recorded at least ten times. Its antigen remains unknown. Overall study findings and caveats: Carriage of fewer insertions was seen in abundant cord blood beta clonotypes, whereas memory repertoires showed none.

Only healthy Caucasians were enrolled as donors. Trimming stripped 4 bases from V and 1 base from J, with 12 bases between. The CDR3 is made up of 14 amino acids. Germline CDR1 reads SGHRS; CDR2 reads YFSETQ. A universal primer site was created by template switching, with the cDNA bearing unique molecular identifiers. One entry per CDR3 protein results from TCRdb running MiXCR on the 5' RACE reads. The data contain around 300,000 distinct CDR3 sequences, about 8.9% of them singletons. These data were likewise used in another study, on yellow fever vaccine responses in identical twins.

This clonotype originated in a woman younger than 30 in good health. Sequencing used memory (CD45RO+) T cells sorted from blood. This chain links TRBV5-1 with TRBJ2-7; a weak D match, TRBD1 (6 bases). The CDR3 bases are TGCGCCAGCAGCCCTAGACAGGTATCCTACGAGCAGTACTTC. Translating it yields CASSPRQVSYEQYF.